A selection of T cell receptor beta chains follows, all from one sample in a study of T cell responses to AZD1222 COVID-19 vaccine. TCRdb's copy holds only in-frame clones and misses some; the assay was immunoSEQ multiplex PCR. This sample yields fewer than 130,000 clones, of which 88% are seen a single time; more than 1.5% belongs to the top ten. Source: peripheral blood, taken on day 0 of AZD1222 vaccination. The receptors originated from an adult in good health. Each CDR3 is given with its conserved first and last residue. D genes are given only for firm matches. Some rows have no size entry. The others give once, few or many, or a class for an expanded clone.

size,J,V,D,DNA,CDR3
.,TRBJ2-7,TRBV7-2,TRBD2,TGTGCCAGCAGCGCCTCTAGCGGCTACGAGCAGTACTTC,CASSASSGYEQYF
.,TRBJ1-2,TRBV10-2,.,TGCGCCAGCAGTGGGGGCTGGGGTGGGAATGGCTACACCTTC,CASSGGWGGNGYTF
once,TRBJ2-5,TRBV7-2,TRBD1,TGTGCCAGCAGTAACAGGGGAATGGGGCAAGAGACCCAGTACTTC,CASSNRGMGQETQYF
.,TRBJ1-2,TRBV6-5,.,TGTGCCAGCAGTTACCGAACAGCTAACTATGGCTACACCTTC,CASSYRTANYGYTF
.,TRBJ2-7,TRBV27,.,TGTGCCAGCAGTTTGAAGATTCTCGGAACCTACGAGCAGTACTTC,CASSLKILGTYEQYF
.,TRBJ1-6,TRBV7-6,.,TGTGCCAGCAGCTTAGCGGTGGCAGGGTCGCATTCACCCCTCCACTTT,CASSLAVAGSHSPLHF
.,TRBJ1-5,TRBV27,.,TGTGCCAGCAGTTTACAGGGAGGCAATCAGCCCCAGCATTTT,CASSLQGGNQPQHF
few,TRBJ2-7,TRBV5-1,.,TGCGCCAGCAGCCTTTGGTGGACGGGGGACTACGAGCAGTACTTC,CASSLWWTGDYEQYF
once,TRBJ1-2,TRBV6-6,.,TGTGCCAGCAGGACTACCTCTAGCGTTGGCTACACCTTC,CASRTTSSVGYTF
.,TRBJ1-2,TRBV10-3,.,TGTGCCATCAGTCCCGGCCGGGTGGACTATGGCTACACCTTC,CAISPGRVDYGYTF
.,TRBJ2-2,TRBV10-2,.,TGCGCCAGCAAGGACGACAGTTCGAACACCGGGGAGCTGTTTTTT,CASKDDSSNTGELFF
.,TRBJ2-1,TRBV5-1,.,TGCGCCAGCAGCTGGGAACGAGCTGAGCAGTTCTTC,CASSWERAEQFF
.,TRBJ1-1,TRBV19,.,TGTGCCAGTAGACGCGACCTTGGGTACATGAACACTGAAGCTTTCTTT,CASRRDLGYMNTEAFF
.,TRBJ1-2,TRBV3-1/TRBV3-2,TRBD1,TGTGCCAGCAGCCAAGTAACAGGGGACTACAACTATGGCTACACCTTC,CASSQVTGDYNYGYTF
.,TRBJ1-1,TRBV20-1,.,TGCTTTGCTAAAACAGGGACCGAAGCTTTCTTT,CFAKTGTEAFF